Given below is one TCR beta chain in context. These data come from a study of blood T cell repertoires in COVID-19. Across the study: COVID-19 samples from acute and convalescent phases originated in the United States, Italy and Spain.

Original processing notes: From reference gene primer amplification, estimates of nucleated cell counts were derived. Generated by immunoSEQ multiplex PCR, the TCRdb table keeps only in-frame clones and is missing some. The DNA gave D and trimming, while V, J and clone size come from that table. The sample has 200,000 to 250,000 clones, 82% seen once; the top ten hold 3% to 3.5%. The V gene lost 0 bases and the J gene lost 0 bases, with 9 bases spanning the gap. The CDR3 covers 17 residues. Germline V lookup: CDR1 SGHAT, CDR2 FQNNGV. Participants reported their clinical history, and cohort assignment relied on those reports.

V and J are TRBV11-2 and TRBJ1-6, with a tentative D call TRBD1 (5 bases). This receptor was identified in a woman aged 60-75 years who had recovered from COVID-19. Sequencing was performed on PBMCs or T cells enriched from blood (not recorded which). CDR3 DNA sequence: TGTGCCAGCAGCTTAGAAGGACATGCCTCCTATAATTCACCCCTCCACTTT. Translation gives CASSLEGHASYNSPLHF.